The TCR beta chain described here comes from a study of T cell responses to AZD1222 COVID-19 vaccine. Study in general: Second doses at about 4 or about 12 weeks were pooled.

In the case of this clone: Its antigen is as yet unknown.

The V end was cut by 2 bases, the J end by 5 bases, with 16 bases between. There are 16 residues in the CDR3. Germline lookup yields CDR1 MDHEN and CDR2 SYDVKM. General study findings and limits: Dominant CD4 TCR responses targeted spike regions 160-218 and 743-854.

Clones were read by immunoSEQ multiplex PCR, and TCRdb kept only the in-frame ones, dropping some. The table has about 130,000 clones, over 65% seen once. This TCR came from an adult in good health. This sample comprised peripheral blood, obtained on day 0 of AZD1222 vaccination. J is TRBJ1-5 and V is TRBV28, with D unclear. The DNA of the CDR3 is TGTGCCAGCAGTTTAGTTGTGGCCTCAGAAGATCAGCCCCAGCATTTT. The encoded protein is CASSLVVASEDQPQHF.